This entry describes one T cell receptor beta chain. This sample is part of a study of cytomegalovirus exposure and HLA in healthy donors. The CDR3 spans 12 residues. Trimming cost V 0 bases and J 7 bases, with 5 bases left between them. Germline-derived CDR1 and CDR2 are SGHRS and YFSETQ. The PCR made use of 60 Vbeta and 13 Jbeta primers. Assay used: immunoSEQ multiplex PCR; TCRdb lists only in-frame clones, some missing. The data contain some 110,000 clones, 55% to 75% of them singletons. Sequencing was performed on PBMCs. The source of this sequence is a man aged 25-45 years in good health and CMV-seropositive. The chain couples TRBV5-1 to TRBJ2-4; D is perhaps TRBD1 (5 bases). The CDR3 is CASSLEGNIQYF. For the CDR3, the DNA is TGCGCCAGCAGCTTGGAGGGGAACATTCAGTACTTC.